Listed below are T cell receptor beta chains from one sample, sequenced in a study of spatial heterogeneity in lung cancer. TCRdb processed the 5' RACE reads anew with MiXCR; each CDR3 protein has one entry. The repertoire consists of some 120,000 distinct CDR3 sequences, with 12% occurring once and the leading ten covering 15% to 20%. The starting material was PBMCs, obtained at follow-up. These receptor sequences come from a male donor with early-stage non-small cell lung cancer. Each CDR3 is given with its conserved first and last residue. A D gene is named only where the DNA matches it firmly. Clone size appears in some rows only: once, few, many, or a class for an expanded clone.

cdr3_length,j_call,clone_size,v_call,d_call,cdr3_aa,cdr3_nt
18,TRBJ1-6,many,TRBV5-1,NA,CASSALDRRSSYNSPLHF,TGCGCCAGCAGCGCCTTAGACAGGCGAAGCTCCTATAATTCACCCCTCCACTTT
14,TRBJ1-1,NA,TRBV9,NA,CASSVASMNTEAFF,TGTGCCAGCAGCGTAGCCAGCATGAACACTGAAGCTTTCTTT
12,TRBJ1-6,NA,TRBV11-3,NA,CAGSLGITPLHF,TGTGCCGGCAGCTTGGGGATTACACCCCTCCACTTT
11,TRBJ2-7,many,TRBV6-6,NA,CASTQGPEQYF,TGTGCCAGCACCCAGGGTCCCGAGCAGTACTTC
14,TRBJ2-3,NA,TRBV27,TRBD2,CASRGTSWADTQYF,TGTGCCAGCAGGGGGACTAGCTGGGCAGATACGCAGTATTTT
15,TRBJ1-2,many,TRBV28,NA,CASSWGGLANYGYTF,TGTGCCAGCAGTTGGGGTGGGTTAGCTAACTATGGCTACACCTTC
13,TRBJ2-5,NA,TRBV6-5,NA,CASSTGPRETQYF,TGTGCCAGCTCCACAGGGCCCCGGGAGACCCAGTACTTC
17,TRBJ2-7,NA,TRBV4-2,TRBD1,CASSQAGGQAHSYEQYF,TGTGCCAGCAGCCAAGCCGGGGGACAGGCCCACTCCTACGAGCAGTACTTC
15,TRBJ2-1,NA,TRBV5-1,TRBD1,CASTSGTGGYNEQFF,TGCGCCAGCACCTCCGGGACAGGGGGCTACAATGAGCAGTTCTTC
15,TRBJ2-4,few,TRBV28,TRBD1,CASSFRTGRWNIQYF,TGTGCCAGCAGCTTTAGGACAGGGCGCTGGAACATTCAGTACTTC
14,TRBJ1-5,few,TRBV10-2,NA,CASSESASNQPQHF,TGCGCCAGCAGTGAGTCGGCTAGCAATCAGCCCCAGCATTTT
14,TRBJ1-2,many,TRBV20-1,NA,CSASLTSGSYGYTF,TGCAGTGCTAGCCTTACTTCGGGGAGCTATGGCTACACCTTC
12,TRBJ1-4,many,TRBV29-1,NA,CSVQGVGEKLFF,TGCAGCGTTCAAGGGGTTGGGGAAAAACTGTTTTTT
13,TRBJ1-2,NA,TRBV5-1,NA,CASSLAGYSGYTF,TGCGCCAGCAGCTTGGCGGGCTACTCTGGCTACACCTTC
13,TRBJ2-5,many,TRBV7-2,NA,CASSFGVSETQYF,TGTGCCAGCAGCTTTGGCGTCTCAGAGACCCAGTACTTC
15,TRBJ2-1,few,TRBV20-1,TRBD2,CNARDLQRGVNEQFF,TGCAATGCTAGAGATTTGCAGCGGGGAGTGAATGAGCAGTTCTTC
15,TRBJ1-1,few,TRBV6-1,NA,CASSVNPGAGTEAFF,TGTGCCAGCAGTGTCAACCCAGGGGCAGGTACTGAAGCTTTCTTT
13,TRBJ1-2,NA,TRBV20-1,TRBD1,CSARPDRIYGYTF,TGCAGTGCTAGACCGGACAGGATCTATGGCTACACCTTC
14,TRBJ2-5,few,TRBV30,NA,CAWDMRRGKETQYF,TGTGCCTGGGACATGAGGAGGGGAAAAGAGACCCAGTACTTC
11,TRBJ2-7,many,TRBV6-1,NA,CASSPMYEQYF,TGTGCCAGCAGCCCCATGTACGAGCAGTACTTC
12,TRBJ2-7,NA,TRBV20-1,NA,CSARRGNYEQYF,TGCAGTGCTAGAAGGGGGAACTACGAGCAGTACTTC
14,TRBJ2-5,NA,TRBV30,TRBD2,CAWSHGGAQETQYF,TGTGCCTGGAGTCACGGGGGGGCCCAAGAGACCCAGTACTTC
13,TRBJ1-5,many,TRBV27,NA,CASRFSRDQPQHF,TGTGCCAGCAGGTTCTCGAGAGATCAGCCCCAGCATTTT
15,TRBJ2-1,once,TRBV7-3,NA,CASSLSGRTNNEQFF,TGTGCCAGCAGCTTATCTGGCAGGACTAACAATGAGCAGTTCTTC
18,TRBJ2-1,few,TRBV7-9,TRBD2,CARKSWGKLAGFYNEQFF,TGTGCCAGAAAATCCTGGGGGAAGCTAGCGGGGTTTTACAATGAGCAGTTCTTC
15,TRBJ2-5,few,TRBV5-4,NA,CASSLSWRTQETQYF,TGTGCCAGCAGCTTGAGTTGGAGGACTCAAGAGACCCAGTACTTC
14,TRBJ2-7,many,TRBV28,TRBD1,CASRYPGTGYEQYF,TGTGCCAGCAGATACCCCGGGACAGGCTACGAGCAGTACTTC
11,TRBJ2-3,few,TRBV20-1,NA,CSASKRDTQYF,TGCAGTGCTAGTAAGCGGGATACGCAGTATTTT
15,TRBJ2-1,NA,TRBV5-1,NA,CASSYDGSSYNEQFF,TGCGCCAGCAGCTACGACGGGAGCTCCTACAATGAGCAGTTCTTC
14,TRBJ1-5,many,TRBV9,NA,CASSVDFSNQPQHF,TGTGCCAGCAGCGTAGATTTTAGCAATCAGCCCCAGCATTTT
16,TRBJ1-5,NA,TRBV24-1,TRBD1,CATSARDSDSNQPQHF,TGTGCCACCAGTGCGAGGGACAGCGATAGCAATCAGCCCCAGCATTTT
13,TRBJ2-1,few,TRBV6-4,TRBD2,CASSGLAGNEQFF,TGTGCCAGCAGCGGACTAGCGGGCAATGAGCAGTTCTTC
15,TRBJ2-1,NA,TRBV7-2,TRBD1,CASSVWDSNANEQFF,TGTGCCAGCAGCGTCTGGGACAGTAATGCGAATGAGCAGTTCTTC
14,TRBJ1-6,many,TRBV20-1,NA,CSALPGTLISPLHF,TGCAGTGCTTTGCCCGGGACATTAATATCACCCCTCCACTTT
14,TRBJ2-2,few,TRBV7-9,NA,CASSLESASRELFF,TGTGCCAGCAGCTTAGAATCGGCCAGCAGGGAGCTGTTTTTT
15,TRBJ2-1,few,TRBV4-1,NA,CASSHGGPTYNEQFF,TGCGCCAGCAGCCATGGCGGCCCTACCTACAATGAGCAGTTCTTC
15,TRBJ2-7,few,TRBV20-1,TRBD1,CSAPGTGLAGYEQYF,TGCAGTGCTCCCGGGACAGGATTAGCTGGCTACGAGCAGTACTTC
17,TRBJ2-1,NA,TRBV18,TRBD2,CASSPRSGTTTYNEQFF,TGTGCCAGCTCACCCCGTTCCGGGACTACTACCTACAATGAGCAGTTCTTC
13,TRBJ2-1,NA,TRBV7-3,NA,CASSLRSDGEQFF,TGTGCCAGCAGCTTAAGGTCCGACGGAGAGCAGTTCTTC
15,TRBJ2-1,many,TRBV24-1,TRBD1,CATSDTGGQRNEQFF,TGTGCCACCAGTGACACAGGGGGCCAGAGGAATGAGCAGTTCTTC
15,TRBJ2-7,many,TRBV6-5,NA,CASSWDATPGYEQYF,TGTGCCAGCAGCTGGGACGCCACTCCCGGATACGAGCAGTACTTC
14,TRBJ1-5,NA,TRBV12-3/TRBV12-4,TRBD1,CASSFGTGIQPQHF,TGTGCCAGCAGTTTCGGGACAGGGATTCAGCCCCAGCATTTT
16,TRBJ2-3,NA,TRBV5-1,TRBD1,CASSLDLGQSTDTQYF,TGCGCCAGCAGCTTGGATCTGGGACAGAGCACAGATACGCAGTATTTT
14,TRBJ2-5,NA,TRBV18,NA,CASSPPWTVGTQYF,TGTGCCAGCTCACCACCGTGGACAGTAGGGACCCAGTACTTC
12,TRBJ1-1,NA,TRBV9,TRBD1,CASSVTGAEAFF,TGTGCCAGCAGCGTTACAGGGGCTGAAGCTTTCTTT
11,TRBJ2-7,few,TRBV3-1,NA,CASSQSNEQYF,TGTGCCAGCAGCCAGTCGAACGAGCAGTACTTC
16,TRBJ1-5,NA,TRBV19,NA,CASNRAGAVSNQPQHF,TGTGCCAGTAACAGAGCGGGGGCTGTTAGCAATCAGCCCCAGCATTTT
12,TRBJ2-3,few,TRBV9,NA,CASSGNTDTQYF,TGTGCCAGCAGCGGAAACACAGATACGCAGTATTTT
14,TRBJ2-7,NA,TRBV4-1,NA,CASKRRAGRDEQYF,TGCGCCAGCAAGAGGAGGGCGGGTAGAGACGAGCAGTACTTC